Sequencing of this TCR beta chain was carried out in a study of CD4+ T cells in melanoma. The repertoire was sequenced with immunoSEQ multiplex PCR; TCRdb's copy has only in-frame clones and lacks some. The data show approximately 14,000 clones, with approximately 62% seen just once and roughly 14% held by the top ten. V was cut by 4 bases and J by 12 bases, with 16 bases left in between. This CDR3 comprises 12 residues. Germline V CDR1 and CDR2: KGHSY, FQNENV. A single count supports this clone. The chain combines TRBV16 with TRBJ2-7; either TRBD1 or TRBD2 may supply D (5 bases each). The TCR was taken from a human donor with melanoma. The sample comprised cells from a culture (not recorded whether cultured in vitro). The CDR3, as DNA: TGTGCCAGCAGCCGGGACCCGCCCGGAGGGTACTTC. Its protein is CASSRDPPGGYF.